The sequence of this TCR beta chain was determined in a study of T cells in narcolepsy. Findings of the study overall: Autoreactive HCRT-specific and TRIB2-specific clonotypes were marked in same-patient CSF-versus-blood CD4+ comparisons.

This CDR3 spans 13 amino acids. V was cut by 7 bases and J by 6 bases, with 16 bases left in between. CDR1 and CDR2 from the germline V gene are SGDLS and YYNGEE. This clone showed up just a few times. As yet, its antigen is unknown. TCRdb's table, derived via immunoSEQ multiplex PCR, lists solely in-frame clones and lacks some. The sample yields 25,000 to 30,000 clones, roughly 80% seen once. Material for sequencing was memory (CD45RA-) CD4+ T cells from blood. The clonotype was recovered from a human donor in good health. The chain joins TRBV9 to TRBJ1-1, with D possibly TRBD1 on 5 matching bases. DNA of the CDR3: TGTGCCAGCCGGGGGGATGCGGAAGCTGAAGCTTTCTTT. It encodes CASRGDAEAEAFF. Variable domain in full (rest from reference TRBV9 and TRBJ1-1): DSGVTQTPKHLITATGQRVTLRCSPRSGDLSVYWYQQSLDQGLQFLIQYYNGEERAKGNILERFSAQQFPDLHSELNLSSLELGDSALYFCASRGDAEAEAFFGQGTRLTVV.